The TCR beta chain under discussion was sequenced for a study of identifying expanded T cells in peripheral blood. Study-level points and caveats: Over around two and four weeks, about 16 and 19 clones changed, versus around 1.3 between replicates. Variance in clone template counts between two-week samples significantly increased with total template count across all healthy donors.

Comments on this clone: Its antigen is undetermined. The junction departs from the called germline gene at one end, perhaps through a read error.

Collection occurred without any documented infections or immune events in donors. Sequencing used immunoSEQ multiplex PCR; TCRdb keeps in-frame clones, though not all of them. This sample has about 90,000 clones; about 86% occur once, and the top ten carry approximately 5.6%. This sequence was found in a person between 18 and 70 years old in good health. The sample comprised blood.

In DNA form, the CDR3 reads TGTGCCAGCAGCCCTCAGGGGGCACCGTACACAGAAGCTTTCTTT. Protein: CASSPQGAPYTEAFF. V is TRBV5-5 and J is TRBJ1-1; 8 bases map to TRBD1. This CDR3 has 15 residues. Germline V CDR1 and CDR2: SGHKS, YYEKEE (reference sequence).